This T cell receptor (beta chain) was obtained from a study of early T cells in non-severe SARS-CoV-2 infection. Study findings and constraints: Private and CD4 specificities were missed by VDJdb matching, which favored anti-spike CD8 responses.

From germline, CDR1 is PRHDT and CDR2 FYEKMQ (reference sequence). Trimming took 4 bases from V and 2 from J; bases not matched to a gene: 6. This CDR3 contains 15 residues. There are many counts of this clonotype. The antigen is undetermined. TCRdb used MiXCR to reprocess the 5' RACE reads, holding one entry per CDR3 protein. The sample carries tens of thousands of distinct CDR3 sequences, 13% recorded once. This TCR was sampled from an adult who was a healthcare worker with PCR-confirmed SARS-CoV-2 infection or an uninfected control (not recorded which). The sample consisted of whole blood. The chain links TRBV13 to TRBJ1-2; 8 nucleotides agree with TRBD1. In DNA form, the CDR3 reads TGTGCCAGCAGCTCCTGGGACAGGCGAAACTATGGCTACACCTTC. Amino acid sequence: CASSSWDRRNYGYTF.